These T cell receptor beta chains were read from a single sample in a study of blood T cell repertoires in COVID-19. Sequenced by immunoSEQ multiplex PCR; TCRdb stores in-frame clones only, minus some. The data show 160,000 or so clones, with roughly 89% seen just once and just under 4% held by the top ten. The sample comprised peripheral blood. These receptor sequences come from a woman aged 60 to 75 who had recovered from COVID-19. Each CDR3 is given with its conserved first and last residue. D genes are given only for firm matches. Clone sizes are given selectively: once, few, many, or a class where the clone is expanded.

>TRBV5-1|TRBD2|-|TRBJ2-7
TGCGCCAGCAGCACGGGACTAGGATCCCCCTACGAGCAGTACTTC
CASSTGLGSPYEQYF
>TRBV2|-|-|TRBJ1-5
TGTGCCAGCAATCCCCTCGGGGGTTCGGGCAATCAGCCCCAGCATTTT
CASNPLGGSGNQPQHF
>TRBV5-1|TRBD2|-|TRBJ2-5
TGCGCCAGCAGCCCAGCGGGGGCCCAAGAGACCCAGTACTTC
CASSPAGAQETQYF
>TRBV4-1|-|few|TRBJ2-2
TGCGCCAGCAACCCCAGTGACAGAGCCGGGGAGCTGTTTTTT
CASNPSDRAGELFF
>TRBV28|-|once|TRBJ1-1
TGTGCCAGCAGTTCAGGGGCTGCGGGGGGCACTGAAGCTTTCTTT
CASSSGAAGGTEAFF
>TRBV19|TRBD2|few|TRBJ2-1
TGTGCCAGTAGCAACCCTCGGGCTAGCGGCTACAATGAGCAGTTCTTC
CASSNPRASGYNEQFF
>TRBV10-3|-|-|TRBJ1-1
TGTGCCAGTCGACGTGAAAGCCGGGGCACTGAAGCTTTCTTT
CASRRESRGTEAFF
>TRBV27|-|-|TRBJ1-2
TGTGCCAGCAGTCCTCGCGGAGGGTCGGGGGGCTACACCTTC
CASSPRGGSGGYTF
>TRBV25-1|TRBD2|once|TRBJ2-1
TGTGCCAGCAGTGGCACCTCCGGGACTAGCGGGGGTGAGCAGTTCTTC
CASSGTSGTSGGEQFF
>TRBV28|-|-|TRBJ1-5
TGTGCCAGCAGTCCCGGGGGAGCGGGTCAGCCCCAGCATTTT
CASSPGGAGQPQHF
>TRBV28|TRBD1|-|TRBJ1-1
TGTGCCAGCAGAATGGGGGACAGGATCTACACTGAAGCTTTCTTT
CASRMGDRIYTEAFF
>TRBV29-1|TRBD2|-|TRBJ2-7
TGCAGCGTTGATGGGACTAGCGGGAGCTACGAGCAGTACTTC
CSVDGTSGSYEQYF
>TRBV5-1|-|-|TRBJ1-1
TGCGCCAGCAGTCTTAAACAGGACACTGAAGCTTTCTTT
CASSLKQDTEAFF
>TRBV19|TRBD1|-|TRBJ1-2
TGTGCCAGTAGTATCGGGACAGGGGGTTTGAGTGGCTACACCTTC
CASSIGTGGLSGYTF
>TRBV10-2|-|-|TRBJ2-7
TGCGCCAGCAGTGAACTTACCTACGAGCAGTACTTC
CASSELTYEQYF